This T cell receptor beta chain was sequenced during a study of CD8 T cells in ankylosing spondylitis. Study-wide points: CD8+ cells made up the disease-linked clones, which were relatively rare in peripheral blood. Typical of ankylosing spondylitis blood, it appeared, was a TCR beta motif of roughly eight highly homologous variants. In reactive arthritis synovial fluid and blood, some motif variants had been reported before.

For TCR beta, libraries came from quantitative 5'-RACE with molecular barcodes. From the 5' RACE reads, TCRdb called clonotypes with MiXCR, one entry per CDR3 protein. This table has about 96,000 distinct CDR3 sequences, more than 25% appearing once. The CDR3 has 16 residues. Germline V gene data show CDR1 as SGHRS and CDR2 as YFSETQ. The V end lost 1 base, the J end lost 4 bases, and 16 bases lay between the germline ends. As concerns this clonotype: Its antigen is currently unknown.

The TCR was taken from a male donor with ankylosing spondylitis or in good health (not recorded which). The sample taken for sequencing was blood, either unsorted or a sorted T cell fraction (not recorded which). The chain has TRBV5-1 and TRBJ2-3; D is ambiguous. CDR3 bases: TGCGCCAGCAGCTTGACGGGCGGAATCAACTCAGATACGCAGTATTTT. Its translation: CASSLTGGINSDTQYF.